This T cell receptor (beta chain) stems from a study of blood T cell repertoires in COVID-19. For the study at large: Some COVID-19 samples were acute and others convalescent; all came from the United States, Italy and Spain.

Original handling: Amplified reference gene primers provided the basis for estimating nucleated cell counts. TCRdb's table, derived via immunoSEQ multiplex PCR, lists solely in-frame clones and lacks some. The V and J calls and clone size were taken over from that table, and D and trimming were inferred from the DNA. The sample yields 100,000 to 150,000 clones, over 80% seen once. The CDR3 has 14 residues. CDR1 MNHEY and CDR2 SVGAGI come from the germline V gene. The V end was cut by 7 bases, the J end by 7 bases, with 14 bases between. V and J are TRBV6-5 and TRBJ1-6; no reliable D call. This TCR was sampled from a man aged 40-55 years with active or convalescent COVID-19. Source material: peripheral blood. CDR3 sequence: CASTGQVANSPLHF. CDR3 nucleotides: TGTGCCAGCACAGGCCAGGTCGCGAATTCACCCCTCCACTTT.